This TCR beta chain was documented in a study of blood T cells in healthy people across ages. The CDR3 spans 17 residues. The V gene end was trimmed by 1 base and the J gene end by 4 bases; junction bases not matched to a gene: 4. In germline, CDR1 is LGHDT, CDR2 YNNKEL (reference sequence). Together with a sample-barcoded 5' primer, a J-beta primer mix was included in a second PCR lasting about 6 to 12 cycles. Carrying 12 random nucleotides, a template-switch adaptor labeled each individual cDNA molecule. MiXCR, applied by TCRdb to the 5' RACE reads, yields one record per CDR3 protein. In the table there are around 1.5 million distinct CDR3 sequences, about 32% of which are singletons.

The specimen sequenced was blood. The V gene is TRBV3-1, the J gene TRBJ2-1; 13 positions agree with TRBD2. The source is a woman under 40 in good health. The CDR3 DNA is TGTGCCAGCAGCCAAGGACTAGCGGGGGGAACGTACAATGAGCAGTTCTTC. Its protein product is CASSQGLAGGTYNEQFF.